What follows is one T cell receptor beta chain and its context. Its target is unknown. This CDR3 is built from 15 residues. The germline gives CDR1 DFQATT, CDR2 SNEGSKA (reference sequence). V was pared by 3 bases and J by 4 bases, with 15 bases between. This specimen belongs to a study of early T cells in non-severe SARS-CoV-2 infection. About the study: Investigators sequenced bulk RNA drawn from unsorted whole blood, and chains remained unpaired.

cDNA molecules, individually, were tagged with unique molecular identifiers. TCRdb fed the 5' RACE reads into MiXCR, producing one record per CDR3 protein. The data hold tens of thousands of distinct CDR3 sequences, with roughly 12% observed a single time. Study-wide results and limits: Anti-spike CD8 specificities were favored by VDJdb matching, whose results missed private and CD4 specificities.

Sequencing input: whole blood. The chain joins TRBV20-1 to TRBJ2-2; D is possibly TRBD1 (5 bases). The receptor was isolated from an adult who was a healthcare worker with PCR-confirmed SARS-CoV-2 infection or an uninfected control (not recorded which). CDR3 sequence: CSASGRDGVTGELFF. CDR3 sequence (DNA): TGCAGTGCTAGCGGCAGGGATGGTGTCACCGGGGAGCTGTTTTTT.